This section outlines one T cell receptor beta chain sequence together with its context. The antigen is undetermined. TCR beta CDR3 regions were amplified from RNA transcripts. The workflow started with a first-round RT-PCR run with HTBI primers and then moved on to a second-round multiplex PCR. TCRdb ran MiXCR on the multiplex PCR reads and lists one entry per CDR3 protein. Of 680,000 or so distinct CDR3 sequences listed, approximately 22% are singletons. This sample stems from a study of Graves' ophthalmopathy and Graves' hyperthyroidism. The study, taken as a whole, reports: Detected in blood as well were most expanded thyroid clonotypes with frequency above 0.001.

Hyperthyroidism in these 18- to 65-year-old patients was newly diagnosed, lasting under 2 months. CDR1 and CDR2 from the germline V gene are MNHEY and SVGEGT. Losses at the gene ends were 4 bases for V and 3 bases for J; bases not matched to a gene: 8. The CDR3 spans 17 residues. This TCR came from a woman aged 18-30 years with stable Graves' hyperthyroidism. Some clones in this sample may be carry-over from other donors' samples. Sequenced input: peripheral blood. V is TRBV6-2 or TRBV6-3 and J is TRBJ1-5, with TRBD1 matching over 11 bases. The CDR3 DNA reads TGTGCCAGCAGTTCGCGGACAGGGGGCTCATTCAATCAGCCCCAGCATTTT. Translation: CASSSRTGGSFNQPQHF.